Shown below are 2 T cell receptor beta chains from a single sample sequenced in a study of blood T cells in healthy people across ages. A second PCR, run for about 7 to 11 cycles, used a sample-barcoded 5' primer plus a J-beta primer mix. TCRdb re-analysed the 5' RACE reads in MiXCR, keeping a single row per CDR3 protein. The profile shows roughly 720,000 distinct CDR3 sequences, approximately 55% of them singletons. Sequencing was done on a sample of blood. All receptors come from a man older than 75 in good health.

The chain has TRBV7-2 and TRBJ2-2; D is possibly TRBD1 (6 bases). The CDR3 is 15 residues long. Germline-derived CDR1 and CDR2 are SGHTA and FQGNSA. V dropped 5 bases and J dropped 4 bases, with 14 bases sitting between them. This CDR3 reads CASSRRQVITGELFF. The CDR3, as DNA: TGTGCCAGCAGCCGGAGACAGGTTATCACCGGGGAGCTGTTTTTT.

The rearrangement joins TRBV6-1 to TRBJ1-5, with D hard to call. CDR1 is MNHNS and CDR2 is SASEGT in the germline V gene. V was cut by 2 bases and J by 2 bases, with 10 bases left in between. The CDR3 loop spans 15 amino acids. The CDR3 sequence is CASSEMALGNQPQHF. The CDR3 bases are TGTGCCAGCAGTGAAATGGCATTAGGCAATCAGCCCCAGCATTTT.